This entry is about one T cell receptor (beta chain). Its antigen specificity is not known. It has no much larger one-base neighbor in the sample; base qualities were not kept. V is cut back by 3 bases and J by 6 bases, with 12 bases in the junction unmatched. Including the terminal cysteine and phenylalanine, the CDR3 comprises 16 residues. Only the CDR3 DNA is retained, 48 bases long and in frame from the first base. In the germline V gene, CDR1 corresponds to KGHSH and CDR2 to LQKENI. Bulk bone marrow was analyzed, and T-cell subsets were not sorted. Bone marrow from 10 or so myelodysplastic syndrome patients was immunosequenced for TCR beta CDR3 regions before and after hypomethylating agent therapy. For longitudinal repertoire tracking, every patient provided one baseline bone marrow and two to three bone marrows collected at different post-treatment timepoints. Whole bone marrow served as the source for genomic DNA extraction, with DNA quality checked using TapeStation, NanoDrop OneC and PicoGreen assays.

The library came from the immunoSEQ multiplex PCR assay. Each sample was run at survey resolution as two replicates of around 200 ng apiece, for a total of approximately 400 ng of DNA. Rearranged TCRB sequences in genomic DNA were detected with the hsTCRB kit, which uses multiplex PCR primers directed at V and J genes. To amplify the CDR3 region, the first PCR ran for around 30 cycles with the QIAGEN Multiplex PCR Kit. A second PCR of 7 to 8 cycles attached sample barcodes and Illumina adapters to each replicate. Pooled libraries were quantified using a QuantStudio 6 and the KAPA library quantification kit. About 15 pM of pooled libraries was sequenced on an Illumina MiSeq using 156-cycle single-end reads and a 15-cycle index read. In the authors' own workflow: Of more than 150,000 unique clonotypes, less than 2% were flagged by VDJdb annotation as previously reported viral-epitope-specific clonotypes. Raw reads were processed into normalized, annotated TCRB repertoires with the immunoSEQ Data Assistant and immunoSEQ Analyzer. Clonotypes were analyzed with the immunarch R package version 0.6.5 and BioAnalyzer. Before richness was estimated, every repertoire was downsampled to match the clone count of the smallest repertoire. Clonotypes were sorted into expanded, contracted or novel categories with Fisher's exact tests, where novel meant the clonotype had zero frequency before treatment. Significantly changed CDR3 beta sequences were clustered with GLIPH2 at simulation_depth=1000 and kmer_min_depth=3, and CDR3s shorter than five residues were left out. Imported from immuneACCESS, the table was reduced by TCRdb to in-frame sequences with V and J called. These copies leave out some clones; in studies compared against another copy, an unresolved V gene accounts for under half, and the cause of the remainder is not known. The V and J calls and clone size come from that table; D and trimming were worked out from the DNA. In all, the sample holds roughly 9,300 clones, and 65% to 85% of those were seen once. Of the sample, about 4% is held by the ten largest clones.

The data derive from a study of hypomethylating agent response in myelodysplastic syndrome (dated by TCRdb to about 2021). Regarding the study in general: The hypomethylating agent given was azacitidine in about 75% of the 11 patients and decitabine in 3 of 11 patients. The cohort was composed of fewer than ten male and 2 female myelodysplastic syndrome patients. Patients had a mean age of about 78 +/- 6.2 years, and a diploid cytogenetic profile was the most common. The most frequent mutation was TET2, found in about 50% of the 11 patients. Complete response or hematologic improvement was achieved by six patients, and five patients were classified as non-responders. Response was defined as complete response or hematologic improvement, and patients meeting neither criterion were classed as non-responders.

Results the study describes overall, beyond this receptor: The cohort was small, with only around 10 patients analyzed. Novel clonotypes were found to emerge more often in responders, whereas more contracted clonotypes were observed in non-responders after treatment. A possible recognition of novel MDS antigens by the shared GLIPH2 clusters was not confirmed and needs experimental validation. The healthy control donors were not matched in age to the MDS patients, and this mismatch could have affected the comparison between MDS and healthy donors. After hypomethylating agent treatment, no significant change in richness, rarefaction diversity or clonality was seen, either across all patients or within response groups.

The sequence came from a human donor with myelodysplastic syndrome. The sample here was bone marrow, taken before or after starting hypomethylating agent treatment for myelodysplastic syndrome (not recorded which). The chain employs TRBV18 and TRBJ1-1; TRBD1 aligns with 8 central bases. The DNA reads as follows: TGTGCCAGCTCACCCGACCGACAGGGGTATCTTCCTGAAGCTTTCTTT. This encodes CASSPDRQGYLPEAFF.